A selection of T cell receptor beta chains follows, all from one sample in a study of blood T cell repertoires in COVID-19. TCRdb's copy holds only in-frame clones and misses some; the assay was immunoSEQ multiplex PCR. This table holds 200,000 to 300,000 clones, around 84% found once. The specimen was peripheral blood. Receptors originate from a middle-aged man who had recovered from COVID-19. Both conserved end residues are part of each CDR3. Fields, in order: D gene, clone size, J gene, V gene, CDR3 length, CDR3 DNA, CDR3 protein. D genes are given only for firm matches. Rows may omit the clone size; those that give it use once, few, many or a size class.

d_gene: TRBD2; abundance: .; j_gene: TRBJ2-1; v_gene: TRBV4-1; len: 13; CDR3nt: TGCGCCAGCAGTTCTAGCGGGGACAATGAGCAGTTCTTC; CDR3aa: CASSSSGDNEQFF
d_gene: TRBD1; abundance: .; j_gene: TRBJ2-5; v_gene: TRBV9; len: 16; CDR3nt: TGTGCCAGCAGCATTACCGGGACAGGGGGCGGTAAGACCCAGTACTTC; CDR3aa: CASSITGTGGGKTQYF
d_gene: .; abundance: .; j_gene: TRBJ1-6; v_gene: TRBV4-3; len: 15; CDR3nt: TGCGCCAGCAGCTTTGGGGGGGAATCGGATTCACCCCTCCACTTT; CDR3aa: CASSFGGESDSPLHF
d_gene: .; abundance: once; j_gene: TRBJ2-3; v_gene: TRBV3-1/TRBV3-2; len: 14; CDR3nt: TGTGCCAGCAGCGGGTTCAGGGCGAGAGATACGCAGTATTTT; CDR3aa: CASSGFRARDTQYF
d_gene: .; abundance: few; j_gene: TRBJ2-5; v_gene: TRBV4-3; len: 16; CDR3nt: TGCGCCAGCAGCCCGTCGGGACTTAAACCCCAAGAGACCCAGTACTTC; CDR3aa: CASSPSGLKPQETQYF
d_gene: TRBD2; abundance: .; j_gene: TRBJ2-5; v_gene: TRBV11-2; len: 16; CDR3nt: TGTGCCAGCAGCTTACATCGGGGGGGCAGGATGGAGACCCAGTACTTC; CDR3aa: CASSLHRGGRMETQYF
d_gene: TRBD1; abundance: .; j_gene: TRBJ1-4; v_gene: TRBV28; len: 15; CDR3nt: TGTGCCAGCACCCGTAGGGCAGGGGGTCGTGAAAAACTGTTTTTT; CDR3aa: CASTRRAGGREKLFF
d_gene: TRBD2; abundance: .; j_gene: TRBJ2-1; v_gene: TRBV5-4; len: 14; CDR3nt: TGTGCCAGCAGCCCCACTAGCGGGAGTTGGGAGCAGTTCTTC; CDR3aa: CASSPTSGSWEQFF
d_gene: .; abundance: once; j_gene: TRBJ2-7; v_gene: TRBV15; len: 14; CDR3nt: TGTGCCACCAGCTCCTATAGTGGAGGGTACGAGCAGTACTTC; CDR3aa: CATSSYSGGYEQYF
d_gene: TRBD1; abundance: .; j_gene: TRBJ1-1; v_gene: TRBV7-2; len: 14; CDR3nt: TGTGCCAGCAGCCCAAGCGGGACAGGGGCTGAAGCTTTCTTT; CDR3aa: CASSPSGTGAEAFF
d_gene: .; abundance: .; j_gene: TRBJ2-2; v_gene: TRBV18; len: 15; CDR3nt: TGTGCCAGCTCACCCGGAGTGGATAACACCGGGGAGCTGTTTTTT; CDR3aa: CASSPGVDNTGELFF
d_gene: .; abundance: .; j_gene: TRBJ1-1; v_gene: TRBV6-5; len: 15; CDR3nt: TGTGCCAGCAGTCAGGGTTTCTTTATGAACACTGAAGCTTTCTTT; CDR3aa: CASSQGFFMNTEAFF
d_gene: .; abundance: .; j_gene: TRBJ1-1; v_gene: TRBV11-2; len: 12; CDR3nt: TGTGCCAGCAGCTTAGCAGGGCCTGAAGCTTTCTTT; CDR3aa: CASSLAGPEAFF
d_gene: TRBD1; abundance: once; j_gene: TRBJ1-4; v_gene: TRBV10-3; len: 15; CDR3nt: TGTGCCATCGGGCAAACTCAGGGGGCGGATGAAAAACTGTTTTTT; CDR3aa: CAIGQTQGADEKLFF
d_gene: .; abundance: .; j_gene: TRBJ2-7; v_gene: TRBV7-9; len: 13; CDR3nt: TGTGCCAGCAGCTTAGATCAGGACTACGAGCAGTACTTC; CDR3aa: CASSLDQDYEQYF